The entry below gives a single TCR beta chain sequence along with its context. The CDR3 has 15 residues. V lost 4 bases to trimming and J lost 3 bases, with 16 bases between them. Per the germline V gene, CDR1 is MGHDK and CDR2 is SYGVNS. The sample belongs to a study of blood T cell repertoires in COVID-19. Study-wide background: Whether acute or convalescent, the COVID-19 samples came from the United States, Italy and Spain.

Libraries were prepared by immunoSEQ multiplex PCR; TCRdb keeps only in-frame clonotypes and omits some of them. This table has hundreds of thousands of clones, around 90% appearing once. Participants were aged about 18 to 89 years from some 24 US areas. Assignment of participants to cohorts was predicated upon participant-reported clinical history. The sample was PBMCs or T cells enriched from blood (not recorded which). The chain has TRBV25-1 and TRBJ2-7; no reliable D call. This clonotype originated in a woman aged 18-29 years with acute COVID-19. The CDR3 coding sequence is TGTGCCAGCAGTGGCACCGGGTCCTCCATCTACGAGCAGTACTTC. It yields the protein CASSGTGSSIYEQYF.